Detailed here is one T cell receptor beta chain. Blood libraries mostly used around 510 ng genomic DNA, six replicates each. Profiled with immunoSEQ multiplex PCR; TCRdb holds only in-frame clones, not every one. The sample has some 14,000 clones, less than 80% seen once. This sample is part of a study of neoadjuvant anti-PD-1 for oral cavity cancer. Looking at the study overall: Before surgery, most patients got three to four biweekly 3 mg/kg nivolumab doses. Patients without progression got a fourth dose around day 43.

Unmatched junction bases numbered 9, after V lost 10 bases and J lost 0 bases. Germline assignment: CDR1 LNHDA and CDR2 SQIVND (reference sequence). The CDR3 has 15 amino acids. Time point of the sample: after neoadjuvant nivolumab, at surgical resection. The chain recombines TRBV19 with TRBJ1-5; 7 positions agree with TRBD1. The receptor was derived from a person aged 35 to 85 with oral cavity squamous cell carcinoma. Sequencing was performed on PBMCs, taken after nivolumab (anti-PD-1) treatment. The CDR3 bases are TGTGCCACGCGGGAGGGGGCTTATAGCAATCAGCCCCAGCATTTT. Protein product: CATREGAYSNQPQHF.